The rows below give T cell receptor beta chains drawn from one sample of a study of blood T cell repertoires in COVID-19. Only in-frame clones appear in the TCRdb table, and some are missing; sequencing was by immunoSEQ multiplex PCR. The repertoire holds 150,000 to 200,000 clones, with roughly 90% as singletons. What was sequenced was peripheral blood. The receptor set was obtained from a man aged 25-45 years with COVID-19, enrolled during active disease. Both conserved end residues are part of each CDR3. The D gene is left open where the match is weak. The size field is filled for only some rows; it gives once, few, many or a size class.

d_gene	v_gene	j_gene	abundance	CDR3aa	CDR3nt
.	TRBV27	TRBJ1-2	once	CASSLWSAGNYGYTF	TGTGCCAGCAGTTTATGGAGTGCAGGGAACTATGGCTACACCTTC
TRBD1	TRBV19	TRBJ2-2	.	CASRGTGRAGELFF	TGTGCCAGTAGGGGGACAGGGCGTGCCGGGGAGCTGTTTTTT
.	TRBV5-1	TRBJ1-1	.	CASSLDPSEGNTEAFF	TGCGCCAGCAGCTTGGACCCTAGCGAGGGGAACACTGAAGCTTTCTTT
TRBD1	TRBV28	TRBJ1-5	.	CASTPGDRGNQPQHF	TGTGCCAGCACCCCCGGGGACAGGGGCAATCAGCCCCAGCATTTT
TRBD1	TRBV5-4	TRBJ1-1	.	CASSWDRVMNTEAFF	TGTGCCAGCAGCTGGGACAGGGTCATGAACACTGAAGCTTTCTTT
.	TRBV4-1	TRBJ1-2	.	CASSQDTANYGYTF	TGCGCCAGCAGCCAAGATACGGCTAACTATGGCTACACCTTC
TRBD2	TRBV19	TRBJ2-1	.	CASSIDLETSQRDEQFF	TGTGCCAGTAGTATAGATCTAGAGACTAGCCAAAGGGATGAGCAGTTCTTC
.	TRBV7-2	TRBJ2-7	.	CASSSRTVRGEQYF	TGTGCCAGCAGCTCCAGGACAGTAAGAGGCGAGCAGTACTTC
TRBD1	TRBV6-5	TRBJ1-4	.	CASSYGDRRSEKLFF	TGTGCCAGCAGTTACGGGGACAGGAGGAGTGAAAAACTGTTTTTT
TRBD1	TRBV3-1/TRBV3-2	TRBJ1-1	.	CASSPGGGLNTEAFF	TGTGCCAGCAGCCCAGGAGGGGGCTTGAACACTGAAGCTTTCTTT
.	TRBV24-1	TRBJ2-1	.	CASQGPDSDKQFF	TGTGCCTCTCAAGGCCCTGACAGCGATAAGCAGTTCTTC
.	TRBV9	TRBJ2-1	.	CASSVAQGGYNEQFF	TGTGCCAGCAGCGTAGCCCAGGGTGGCTACAATGAGCAGTTCTTC
TRBD2	TRBV9	TRBJ2-2	.	CASSVGLRHVAGRAGELFF	TGTGCCAGCAGCGTAGGACTTCGACACGTAGCGGGGAGGGCCGGGGAGCTGTTTTTT
TRBD1	TRBV11-3	TRBJ2-1	.	CASSTGQGQPRGYNEQFF	TGTGCCAGCAGCACTGGACAGGGCCAACCAAGGGGGTACAATGAGCAGTTCTTC
TRBD2	TRBV7-2	TRBJ2-2	.	CASSLALRLAGAFTGELFF	TGTGCCAGCAGCTTAGCGCTGCGGCTAGCGGGAGCCTTCACCGGGGAGCTGTTTTTT
.	TRBV4-1	TRBJ1-6	.	CASSLVNSPLHF	TGCGCCAGCAGCCTAGTTAATTCACCCCTCCACTTT
.	TRBV3-1/TRBV3-2	TRBJ2-7	.	CASSQAQGLFSYEQYF	TGTGCCAGCAGCCAAGCCCAGGGGCTTTTCTCCTACGAGCAGTACTTC
TRBD1	TRBV4-1	TRBJ1-1	.	CASSFQGAGVNTEAFF	TGCGCCAGCAGCTTCCAGGGGGCGGGAGTCAACACTGAAGCTTTCTTT
.	TRBV19	TRBJ2-5	.	CASTDRTWETQYF	TGTGCCAGTACTGACAGGACCTGGGAGACCCAGTACTTC
.	TRBV19	TRBJ1-5	.	CASSISSGAYSNQPQHF	TGTGCCAGTAGTATAAGTAGCGGAGCGTATAGCAATCAGCCCCAGCATTTT
TRBD2	TRBV30	TRBJ2-7	.	CAWNVLAGVNEQYF	TGTGCCTGGAATGTTCTAGCGGGAGTCAACGAGCAGTACTTC
.	TRBV10-3	TRBJ1-2	.	CAISESRGGPHGYTF	TGTGCCATCAGTGAGTCGAGGGGAGGGCCCCATGGCTACACCTTC
.	TRBV4-2	TRBJ1-1	once	CASSRDSDQTEAFF	TGTGCCAGCAGCCGAGACAGCGACCAAACTGAAGCTTTCTTT
.	TRBV6-2/TRBV6-3	TRBJ1-1	.	CASSHGRGAGYTEAFF	TGTGCCAGCAGCCACGGGAGGGGGGCCGGGTACACTGAAGCTTTCTTT
.	TRBV9	TRBJ1-2	.	CASSLTRGGPNYGYTF	TGTGCCAGCAGCCTTACGAGGGGGGGCCCTAACTATGGCTACACCTTC
TRBD1	TRBV7-2	TRBJ1-3	.	CASSRDSSGNTIYF	TGTGCCAGCAGTCGGGACAGCTCTGGAAACACCATATATTTT
.	TRBV4-1	TRBJ1-2	.	CASSQPGTSYGYTF	TGCGCCAGCAGCCAGCCCGGGACAAGTTATGGCTACACCTTC
.	TRBV27	TRBJ1-5	once	CASSFAGVNSNQPQHF	TGTGCCAGCAGTTTCGCGGGGGTAAATAGCAATCAGCCCCAGCATTTT
TRBD2	TRBV5-4	TRBJ2-7	.	CASSLDGTSGSYEQYF	TGTGCCAGCAGCTTGGATGGGACTAGCGGATCCTACGAGCAGTACTTC
TRBD2	TRBV29-1	TRBJ2-2	.	CSASGRATGELFF	TGCAGCGCAAGCGGGAGGGCCACCGGGGAGCTGTTTTTT
TRBD2	TRBV5-4	TRBJ2-3	once	CASTTRAGGGDTQYF	TGTGCCAGCACCACAAGAGCGGGGGGCGGAGATACGCAGTATTTT
TRBD1	TRBV9	TRBJ1-1	.	CASSLQGVRTEAFF	TGTGCCAGCAGCCTACAGGGGGTGCGGACTGAAGCTTTCTTT
.	TRBV5-1	TRBJ2-1	.	CASSSGTSYNEQFF	TGCGCCAGCAGCTCGGGGACATCCTACAATGAGCAGTTCTTC
TRBD1	TRBV6-6	TRBJ1-2	.	CASSYTGGTDGYTF	TGTGCCAGCAGTTACACAGGGGGCACCGATGGCTACACCTTC
.	TRBV27	TRBJ1-5	.	CASSLSAGEFNQPQHF	TGTGCCAGCAGTTTATCGGCAGGGGAGTTTAATCAGCCCCAGCATTTT
.	TRBV5-1	TRBJ2-5	.	CASTRSLGGLRETQYF	TGCGCCAGCACCCGCTCCTTGGGGGGACTCCGAGAGACCCAGTACTTC
.	TRBV2	TRBJ1-1	once	CASSVDRKNTEAFF	TGTGCCAGCAGTGTAGACAGGAAAAACACTGAAGCTTTCTTT